These 11 T cell receptor beta chains were sequenced from one sample in a study of cytomegalovirus exposure and HLA in healthy donors. In the PCR, 60 Vbeta and 13 Jbeta primers were used. The assay was immunoSEQ multiplex PCR, and TCRdb's table has in-frame clones only and misses some. The sample holds 150,000 to 200,000 clones, around 83% seen once. The sample comprised PBMCs. The origin of the receptors is a man aged 45 to 65 in good health and CMV-seropositive.

The rearrangement links TRBV27 to TRBJ2-1; 13 bases are a match to TRBD2. Germline trimming cut 6 bases from V and 10 bases from J; bases unmatched to any gene: 6. The CDR3 totals 14 residues. Germline values: CDR1 MNHEY, CDR2 SMNVEV (reference sequence). This CDR3 is CASSTGLAGNEQFF. For the CDR3, the DNA is TGTGCCAGCAGCACGGGACTAGCGGGAAACGAGCAGTTCTTC.

CDR3 in amino acids: CSAGRDSPAGEQYF. CDR3 nucleotide sequence: TGCAGCGCCGGACGGGACTCCCCAGCAGGCGAGCAGTACTTC. The V call is TRBV29-1, the J call TRBJ2-5; D is perhaps TRBD2 (6 bases). The DNA matches TRBJ2-7 better at its end, which makes the J call doubtful. Germline lookup yields CDR1 SQVTM and CDR2 ANQGSEA. CDR3 size: 14 residues.

The genes are TRBV15 and TRBJ2-1; 10 bases line up with TRBD2. V shed 0 bases, J shed 7 bases, and the junction held 9 bases outside the gene matches. This CDR3 has 17 amino acids. CDR1 LNHNV and CDR2 YYDKDF come from the germline V gene (reference sequence). The CDR3 sequence: CATSRDGLAEPRNEQFF. CDR3 bases: TGTGCCACCAGCAGAGATGGACTAGCGGAACCCCGGAATGAGCAGTTCTTC.

This chain uses TRBV6-1 with TRBJ1-5; D is perhaps TRBD1 (6 bases). V gave up 6 bases and J gave up 4 bases, with 13 bases separating them. This CDR3 contains 14 residues. Germline V gives CDR1 MNHNS, CDR2 SASEGT. The CDR3 nucleotides read TGTGCCAGCAGGCAACAGGGTTTGAATCAGCCCCAGCATTTT. Protein sequence: CASRQQGLNQPQHF.

The chain carries TRBV2 and TRBJ2-7; TRBD1 matches 7 bases. From germline, CDR1 is SNHLY and CDR2 FYNNEI. V shed 8 bases, J shed 3 bases, and the junction held 13 bases outside the gene matches. The CDR3 has 15 amino acids. The CDR3 loop reads CASSEGTDRIYEQYF. DNA of the CDR3: TGTGCCAGCTCGGAAGGGACAGATCGAATCTACGAGCAGTACTTC.

J is TRBJ1-4 and V is TRBV6-1; no clear D. The V and J ends lost 6 bases and 8 bases respectively, with 16 bases between them. Per the germline V gene, CDR1 is MNHNS and CDR2 is SASEGT. CDR3 length: 14 amino acids. The CDR3 DNA follows: TGTGCCAGCAGCATCGAGGGTCTAGCAGAAAAACTGTTTTTT. Protein: CASSIEGLAEKLFF.

V and J are TRBV6-5 and TRBJ1-1; D not resolved. The ends were cut back, 5 bases at V and 7 bases at J, with 17 bases in the middle. CDR3 length: 14 residues. Germline assignment: CDR1 MNHEY and CDR2 SVGAGI. The CDR3 nucleotides read TGTGCCAGCAGTGATCCTAGGCGCCGGGGTGAAGCTTTCTTT. Its protein product is CASSDPRRRGEAFF.

The gene calls are TRBV9 and TRBJ2-3; 14 bases fit TRBD2. Trimming took 4 bases from V and 1 from J; bases not matched to a gene: 11. The germline CDR1 and CDR2 sequences are SGDLS and YYNGEE. The length of the CDR3 is 19 residues. The CDR3 region is CASSPRLAGGGGGTDTQYF. The CDR3 coding sequence is TGTGCCAGCAGCCCGAGACTAGCGGGAGGGGGAGGTGGCACAGATACGCAGTATTTT.

This rearrangement joins TRBV19 to TRBJ1-1, with D possibly being TRBD1 (5 bases). Deletions cut 9 bases from V and 8 bases from J, with 16 bases between. There are 12 residues in the CDR3. CDR1 and CDR2 (germline): LNHDA, SQIVND (reference sequence). The DNA of the CDR3 is TGTGCCAGCGGGACTTCTAGAAGGGAAGCTTTCTTT. Translated, it gives CASGTSRREAFF. Looking up the rest from reference TRBV19 and TRBJ1-1 gives the full variable domain: DGGITQSPKYLFRKEGQNVTLSCEQNLNHDAMYWYRQDPGQGLRLIYYSQIVNDFQKGDIAEGYSVSREKKESFPLTVTSAQKNPTAFYLCASGTSRREAFFGQGTRLTVV.

The DNA of the CDR3 is TGTGCCAGCAGTTTAACGACAGTCCCCTATGGCTACACCTTC. It codes for CASSLTTVPYGYTF. The chain joins TRBV28 to TRBJ1-2; tentative D call: TRBD1 (5 bases). V was trimmed by 2 bases and J by 4 bases, leaving 11 bases between them. This CDR3 is built from 14 residues. Germline CDR1 reads MDHEN; CDR2 reads SYDVKM.

The J gene is TRBJ1-1, the V gene TRBV19; D is unresolved. Germline-derived CDR1 and CDR2 are LNHDA and SQIVND (reference sequence). This CDR3 contains 15 residues. V was clipped by 1 base and J by 1 base, with 10 bases between them. The DNA of the CDR3 is TGTGCCAGTAGTATAGCCGGCGCGGCGAACACTGAAGCTTTCTTT. The encoded protein is CASSIAGAANTEAFF.